The 32 T cell receptor beta chains reported below all come from one sample, sequenced in a study of Ad26.COV2.S vaccination and SARS-CoV-2 variants. Described treatment: roughly 20 received Ad26.COV2.S at low or high dose, single or two shots; about 5 received placebo; per-sample allocation not given. Day 63 after the first vaccine or placebo injection was the time point for sampling. The assay was immunoSEQ multiplex PCR, and TCRdb's table has in-frame clones only and misses some. The sample lists 450,000 to 550,000 clones, 80% to 90% occurring once. Sequencing used peripheral blood, obtained in a trial of Ad26.COV2.S vaccine versus placebo. These receptors originate from a person aged 18 to 59 who received the Ad26.COV2.S COVID-19 vaccine or a placebo.

The CDR3 DNA reads TGTGCCAGCAGCCAATGGGGGACAGAAGCTAACTATGGCTACACCTTC. Translation: CASSQWGTEANYGYTF. The chain employs TRBV3-1 (or the pseudogene TRBV3-2) and TRBJ1-2; 7 nucleotides align to TRBD1. Per germline, CDR1 LGHDT and CDR2 YNNKEL (reference sequence). The V segment lost 2 bases and the J segment 0 bases; nucleotides outside the gene matches: 6. This CDR3 has 16 residues.

This clone was counted a single time. J is TRBJ1-1 and V is TRBV4-2, with D tentatively TRBD1 (5 bases). Trimming shortened V by 0 bases and J by 8 bases, and 13 bases separated the two germline ends. The CDR3 has 14 residues. The germline gives CDR1 LGHNA, CDR2 YNFKEQ. The DNA of the CDR3 is TGTGCCAGCAGCCAAGACCGGCTGGGACCCGAAGCTTTCTTT. Protein sequence: CASSQDRLGPEAFF.

The J gene is TRBJ1-2, the V gene TRBV9, with a tentative D call TRBD1 (6 bases). CDR1 is SGDLS, CDR2 YYNGEE, per germline. The CDR3 runs to 14 residues. V was shortened by 0 bases and J by 5 bases, with 11 bases between the two germline ends. CDR3 in amino acids: CASSVVGQSYGYTF. CDR3 sequence (DNA): TGTGCCAGCAGCGTAGTCGGACAGAGTTATGGCTACACCTTC.

The V and J genes are TRBV3-1 (or the pseudogene TRBV3-2) and TRBJ1-1; D perhaps matches TRBD1 (5 bases). Germline CDR1 reads LGHDT; CDR2 reads YNNKEL (reference sequence). Trimming shortened V by 6 bases and J by 5 bases, and 13 bases separated the two germline ends. This CDR3 is built from 13 residues. The CDR3 region is CASRPIEGTEAFF. Here the CDR3 DNA reads TGTGCCAGCAGACCGATCGAGGGGACTGAAGCTTTCTTT.

This clone was seen just once. V gene TRBV10-3 combines with J gene TRBJ1-1; 8 bases align to TRBD1. The CDR3 has 14 amino acids. J was trimmed by 1 base and V by 6 bases; bases with no gene match: 4. The germline CDR1 and CDR2 sequences are ENHRY and SYGVKD. Here the CDR3 reads CAIRTGTGNTEAFF. CDR3 sequence (DNA): TGTGCCATCAGAACCGGGACAGGGAACACTGAAGCTTTCTTT.

The V call is TRBV5-1, the J call TRBJ2-7, with 8 bases identical to TRBD1. V lost 2 bases, J lost 7 bases, and 8 bases stayed unmatched. The CDR3 covers 14 residues. Germline CDR1 reads SGHRS; CDR2 reads YFSETQ. CDR3 residues: CASSFGTGTSEQYF. The CDR3 coding sequence is TGCGCCAGCAGCTTCGGGACAGGCACATCAGAGCAGTACTTC.

The chain uses TRBV10-3 and TRBJ2-1, with D perhaps given as TRBD1 or TRBD2 (5 bases each). Trimming removed 8 bases at V and 10 bases at J, with 15 bases between. The CDR3 extends over 12 amino acids. Germline V gene sequence: CDR1 ENHRY, CDR2 SYGVKD. The CDR3 sequence is CAIWGRGEEQFF. The DNA of the CDR3 is TGTGCCATCTGGGGACGGGGCGAGGAGCAGTTCTTC.

The chain joins TRBV24-1 to TRBJ2-1, with TRBD1 matching over 11 bases. This CDR3 has 16 amino acids. In germline, CDR1 is KGHDR, CDR2 SFDVKD. The V gene end was trimmed by 4 bases and the J gene end by 6 bases; junction bases not matched to a gene: 7. DNA of the CDR3: TGTGCCACCAGTGACCCGGGACAGGGGGATCTCAATGAGCAGTTCTTC. Translated, it gives CATSDPGQGDLNEQFF.

The rearrangement uses TRBV3-1 (or the pseudogene TRBV3-2) and TRBJ2-7, with TRBD2 matching 13 bases. Germline CDR1 reads LGHDT; CDR2 reads YNNKEL (reference sequence). V dropped 10 bases and J dropped 9; count of bases not matched to a gene: 9. The CDR3 runs to 13 residues. Written as DNA, the CDR3 is TGTGCCACCTCCGGGACTAGCGGGGACGGGCAGTACTTC. Its translation is CATSGTSGDGQYF.

The V gene is TRBV18, the J gene TRBJ2-1; D perhaps matches TRBD1 (5 bases). This CDR3 contains 18 residues. Trimming cost V 1 base and J 1 base, with 17 bases left between them. Germline CDR1 and CDR2: KGHSH and LQKENI. The CDR3 region is CASSPQLGRGSSYNEQFF. CDR3 coding DNA: TGTGCCAGCTCACCACAGCTCGGTAGGGGCTCGTCCTACAATGAGCAGTTCTTC.

The rearrangement links TRBV5-1 to TRBJ2-2, with TRBD2 matching over 12 bases. The CDR3 consists of 16 residues. Germline V gene data show CDR1 as SGHRS and CDR2 as YFSETQ. V lost 0 bases, J lost 6 bases, and 3 bases stayed unmatched. Here the CDR3 reads CASSLVLAGGAGELFF. In DNA, the CDR3 is TGCGCCAGCAGCTTGGTCCTAGCGGGAGGGGCCGGGGAGCTGTTTTTT.

V usage is TRBV5-1 and J usage is TRBJ2-2, with a weak D call TRBD1 (5 bases). Germline CDR1 and CDR2: SGHRS and YFSETQ. This CDR3 is built from 16 residues. Trimming took 0 bases from V and 6 from J, leaving 15 bases between them. CDR3 protein: CASSLALGVKAGELFF. CDR3 bases: TGCGCCAGCAGCTTGGCCTTAGGGGTGAAGGCCGGGGAGCTGTTTTTT.

This rearrangement joins TRBV7-9 to TRBJ2-6, with D possibly being TRBD1 or TRBD2 (5 bases each). Germline V gene sequence: CDR1 SEHNR, CDR2 FQNEAQ (reference sequence). V lost 5 bases to trimming and J lost 0 bases, with 5 bases between them. CDR3 length: 14 amino acids. As DNA, the CDR3 is TGTGCCAGCAGCGGGACCTCTGGGGCCAACGTCCTGACTTTC. Translated: CASSGTSGANVLTF.

The chain combines TRBV6-2 or TRBV6-3 with TRBJ1-1; 7 bases match TRBD1. This CDR3 has 16 residues. In germline, CDR1 is MNHEY, CDR2 SVGEGT. Trimming at V came to 4 bases and at J to 2 bases, leaving 10 bases not matched to a gene. CDR3 loop: CASSSFPGGQNTEAFF. In DNA, the CDR3 is TGTGCCAGCAGTTCATTCCCAGGGGGACAAAACACTGAAGCTTTCTTT.

CDR3 bases: TGCGCCAGCAGCTTCAACGCCGGCTCCTACAATGAGCAGTTCTTC. The encoded protein is CASSFNAGSYNEQFF. The rearrangement joins TRBV5-1 to TRBJ2-1; D unresolved. The CDR3 extends over 15 amino acids. V was clipped by 2 bases and J by 0 bases, with 9 bases between them. The V gene's germline CDR1 is SGHRS and CDR2 YFSETQ. The entire variable domain, with the rest obtained from reference TRBV5-1 and TRBJ2-1, is as follows: KAGVTQTPRYLIKTRGQQVTLSCSPISGHRSVSWYQQTPGQGLQFLFEYFSETQRNKGNFPGRFSGRQFSNSRSEMNVSTLELGDSALYLCASSFNAGSYNEQFFGPGTRLTVL.

This sequence joins TRBV11-3 and TRBJ2-1, with a weak D call TRBD2 (5 bases). V was cut by 5 bases and J by 9 bases, with 11 bases left in between. The CDR3 runs to 12 residues. Germline CDR1 and CDR2: SGHNT and YENEEA. The CDR3: CASSAREGEQFF. The CDR3 DNA reads as TGTGCCAGCAGCGCCCGCGAGGGTGAGCAGTTCTTC.

The genes are TRBV18 and TRBJ1-2; the D gene is possibly TRBD1 (5 bases). The CDR3 sequence is 13 residues long. V lost 3 bases to trimming and J lost 6 bases, with 11 bases between them. From germline, CDR1 is KGHSH and CDR2 LQKENI. The CDR3 DNA is TGTGCCAGCTCACCGGTGGCAGGGAATGGCTACACCTTC. It encodes CASSPVAGNGYTF.

The chain links TRBV30 to TRBJ2-5; D is tentatively TRBD1 or TRBD2 (6 bases each). Germline lookup yields CDR1 GTSNPN and CDR2 SVGIG (reference sequence). The CDR3 loop spans 12 amino acids. Trimming removed 5 bases from V and 5 bases from J, with 12 bases in between. This chain's CDR3 is CAWSGAGETQYF. CDR3 sequence (DNA): TGTGCCTGGTCGGGGGCCGGTGAGACCCAGTACTTC.

The chain combines TRBV27 with TRBJ1-4; D is perhaps TRBD1 (5 bases). The CDR3 runs to 15 residues. V lost 5 bases and J 10 bases, leaving 20 bases between the germline ends. Germline V gene lookup returns CDR1 MNHEY and CDR2 SMNVEV (reference sequence). CDR3 protein: CASSPATTGGGKLFF. The CDR3 DNA reads TGTGCCAGCAGTCCGGCGACAACGGGGGGGGGAAAACTGTTTTTT.

The chain is built from TRBV2 and TRBJ1-1; 9 bases align to TRBD1. The CDR3 extends over 11 amino acids. The germline gives CDR1 SNHLY, CDR2 FYNNEI. Unmatched junction bases numbered 4, after V lost 6 bases and J lost 11 bases. The CDR3 spells CASRPGQGAFF. The CDR3 nucleotides are TGTGCCAGCAGGCCAGGACAGGGGGCTTTCTTT.

This chain uses TRBV19 with TRBJ2-2; D remains ambiguous. The CDR3 covers 15 residues. V gave up 4 bases and J gave up 6 bases, with 15 bases separating them. The germline gives CDR1 LNHDA, CDR2 SQIVND (reference sequence). In DNA form, the CDR3 reads TGTGCCAGTAGTAAAAGAGGAAGATCGGCCGGGGAGCTGTTTTTT. It specifies CASSKRGRSAGELFF.

The gene calls are TRBV6-5 and TRBJ1-5; D is perhaps TRBD1 (6 bases). Per germline, CDR1 MNHEY and CDR2 SVGAGI. Trimming stripped 2 bases from V and 6 bases from J, with 11 bases between. The CDR3 is 14 residues long. In nucleotides, the CDR3 is TGTGCCAGCAGTTACACGGGGGCGGGTCAGCCCCAGCATTTT. Amino acids: CASSYTGAGQPQHF.

This clone is a singleton in its sample. The rearrangement uses TRBV6-5 and TRBJ2-7; no reliable D call. V was clipped by 6 bases and J by 7 bases, with 13 bases between them. The CDR3 covers 12 residues. Germline V gives CDR1 MNHEY, CDR2 SVGAGI. CDR3 sequence reads: CASRPSPPEQYF. The CDR3 DNA is TGTGCCAGCAGGCCGAGTCCCCCTGAGCAGTACTTC.

This clone has ten or more counts. This chain joins TRBV5-8 and TRBJ2-3; TRBD2 is a possible D gene (5 bases). Germline V gene data show CDR1 as SGHTS and CDR2 as YDEGEE. There are 16 residues in the CDR3. Trimming removed 4 bases from V and 3 bases from J, with 18 bases in between. CDR3 nucleotide sequence: TGTGCCAGCAGCCACCCCGGCGGATCGGGGACAGATACGCAGTATTTT. Encoded protein: CASSHPGGSGTDTQYF. The full variable domain, in which reference TRBV5-8 and TRBJ2-3 provide the parts outside the CDR3, is EAGVTQSPTHLIKTRGQQATLRCSPISGHTSVYWYQQALGLGLQFLLWYDEGEERNRGNFPPRFSGRQFPNYSSELNVNALELEDSALYLCASSHPGGSGTDTQYFGPGTRLTVL.

The V gene is TRBV28, the J gene TRBJ2-2, with D perhaps being TRBD1 or TRBD2 (6 bases each). Trimming cost V 5 bases and J 6 bases, with 10 bases left between them. This CDR3 comprises 13 residues. Germline V gives CDR1 MDHEN, CDR2 SYDVKM. The CDR3 DNA is TGTGCCAGCAGTCGCGGGACACCCGGGGAGCTGTTTTTT. Translated, it gives CASSRGTPGELFF.

This clone has only a few counts. The V gene is TRBV3-1 (or the pseudogene TRBV3-2), the J gene TRBJ1-4; the match to TRBD1 covers 10 bases. The length of the CDR3 is 17 residues. Looked up from germline, CDR1 is LGHDT and CDR2 is YNNKEL (reference sequence). With V trimmed by 1 base and J by 2 bases, 4 bases remained unmatched. CDR3 sequence: CASSQGGQGHTNEKLFF. CDR3 bases: TGTGCCAGCAGCCAAGGGGGACAGGGGCATACTAATGAAAAACTGTTTTTT.

CDR3 DNA: TGTGCCATCAGCCCAGACAGGGGGTATGGCACTGAAGCTTTCTTT. This sequence encodes CAISPDRGYGTEAFF. The rearrangement uses TRBV10-3 and TRBJ1-1, with 9 bases identical to TRBD1. V was pared by 6 bases and J by 4 bases, with 9 bases of the junction left unmatched. The length of the CDR3 is 15 residues. Germline CDR1 ENHRY, CDR2 SYGVKD.

V usage is TRBV18 and J usage is TRBJ1-4; 8 bases are shared with TRBD1. This CDR3 contains 15 residues. CDR1 and CDR2 (germline): KGHSH, LQKENI. V shed 5 bases and J 2 bases; nucleotides not matched to a gene: 4. Here the CDR3 DNA reads TGTGCCAGCTCAGATGACAGGGGCACTAATGAAAAACTGTTTTTT. The encoded protein is CASSDDRGTNEKLFF.

There are a few counts of this clone. The chain recombines TRBV4-1 with TRBJ1-3, with D unresolved. Germline lookup yields CDR1 MGHRA and CDR2 YSYEKL. V dropped 0 bases and J dropped 0 bases, with 6 bases sitting between them. The CDR3 contains 15 residues. The CDR3 sequence is CASSQDLDSGNTIYF. DNA for the CDR3: TGCGCCAGCAGCCAAGATCTGGACTCTGGAAACACCATATATTTT.

The chain has TRBV9 and TRBJ1-2; no reliable D call. V lost 5 bases, J lost 8 bases, and 16 bases lay in between. Germline values: CDR1 SGDLS, CDR2 YYNGEE. This CDR3 has 13 residues. The CDR3 reads CASSSRWVGGYTF. CDR3 in DNA: TGTGCCAGCAGTTCTAGGTGGGTCGGCGGCTACACCTTC.

The chain recombines TRBV27 with TRBJ1-5; D unclear. Germline V CDR1 and CDR2: MNHEY, SMNVEV (reference sequence). The CDR3 is 12 amino acids. Between the trimmed V and J ends, which lost 4 bases and 4 bases, there was a span of 5 bases. CDR3 residues: CASSSTNQPQHF. Written as DNA, the CDR3 is TGTGCCAGCAGTTCCACAAATCAGCCCCAGCATTTT.

This clone was counted between two and nine times. The V and J genes are TRBV25-1 and TRBJ2-3; tentatively, D is TRBD1 (6 bases). Germline CDR1 MGHDK, CDR2 SYGVNS. The length of the CDR3 is 13 residues. The V gene lost 5 bases and the J gene lost 3 bases, with 9 bases spanning the gap. This CDR3 is CASSNRVTDTQYF. CDR3 sequence (DNA): TGTGCCAGCAGTAACAGGGTAACAGATACGCAGTATTTT.